This T cell receptor beta chain was profiled in a study of human T cells and chemical hapten exposure. Study-wide context: Each week of the roughly 25-week study, patients had diphenylcyclopropenone applied to the scalp. DPC at 0.01% went onto the upper back in patch tests, read at 6 days.

Regarding time point: patch test 1, 2 weeks after DPC sensitization. The treatment is: therapeutic diphenylcyclopropenone sensitization with weekly scalp DPC. V was trimmed by 5 bases and J by 7 bases, leaving 10 bases between them. This CDR3 contains 13 residues. CDR1 and CDR2 from the germline V gene are SGHDT and YYEEEE. TCRdb reanalysed the RACE reads using MiXCR and keeps one entry per CDR3 protein. The table records approximately 80,000 distinct CDR3 sequences, over 8.5% of them present only once. This clonotype was counted at least ten times. The TCR comes from a woman aged 45-65 years with alopecia areata. Some clones in this sample may be carry-over from other donors' samples. The chain recombines TRBV5-6 with TRBJ1-6; a weak D match, TRBD1 (6 bases). This specimen was whole blood, taken in connection with sensitization to the hapten diphenylcyclopropenone (DPC). Written as DNA, the CDR3 is TGTGCCAGCAGAGAAACAGGGAATTCACCCCTCCACTTT. Translation gives CASRETGNSPLHF.